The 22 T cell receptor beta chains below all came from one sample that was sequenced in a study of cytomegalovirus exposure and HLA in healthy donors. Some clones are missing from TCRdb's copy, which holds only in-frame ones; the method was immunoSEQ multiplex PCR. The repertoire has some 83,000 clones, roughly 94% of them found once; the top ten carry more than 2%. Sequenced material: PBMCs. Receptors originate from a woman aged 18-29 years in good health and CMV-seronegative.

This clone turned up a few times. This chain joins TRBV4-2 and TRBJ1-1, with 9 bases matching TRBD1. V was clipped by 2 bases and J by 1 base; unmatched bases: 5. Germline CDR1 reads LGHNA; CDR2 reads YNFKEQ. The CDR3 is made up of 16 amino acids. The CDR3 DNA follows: TGTGCCAGCAGCCAACACGAGGGACAGGGGAACACTGAAGCTTTCTTT. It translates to CASSQHEGQGNTEAFF.

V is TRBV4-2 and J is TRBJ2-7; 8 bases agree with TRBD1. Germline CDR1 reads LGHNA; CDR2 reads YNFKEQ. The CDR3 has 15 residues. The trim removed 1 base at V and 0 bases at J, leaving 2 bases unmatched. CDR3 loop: CASSQGTGSSYEQYF. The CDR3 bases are TGTGCCAGCAGCCAAGGGACAGGGAGCTCCTACGAGCAGTACTTC.

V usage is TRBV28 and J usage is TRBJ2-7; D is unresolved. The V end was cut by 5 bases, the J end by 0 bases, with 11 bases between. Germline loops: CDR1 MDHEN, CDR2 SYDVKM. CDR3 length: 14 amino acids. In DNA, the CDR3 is TGTGCCAGCAGTGTACTGCTCATCTCCTACGAGCAGTACTTC. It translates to CASSVLLISYEQYF.

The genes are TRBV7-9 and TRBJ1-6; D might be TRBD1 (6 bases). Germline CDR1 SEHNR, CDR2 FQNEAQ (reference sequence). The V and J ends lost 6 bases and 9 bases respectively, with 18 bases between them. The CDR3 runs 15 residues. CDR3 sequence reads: CASSKVGARSSPLHF. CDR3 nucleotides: TGTGCCAGCAGTAAAGTGGGGGCGCGGAGTTCACCCCTCCACTTT.

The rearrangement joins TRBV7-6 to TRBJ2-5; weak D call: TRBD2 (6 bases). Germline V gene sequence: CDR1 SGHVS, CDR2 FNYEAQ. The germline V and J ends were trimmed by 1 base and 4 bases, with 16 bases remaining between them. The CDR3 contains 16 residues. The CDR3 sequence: CASSLEGSGVGETQYF. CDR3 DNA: TGTGCCAGCAGCTTAGAAGGCTCGGGGGTTGGAGAGACCCAGTACTTC.

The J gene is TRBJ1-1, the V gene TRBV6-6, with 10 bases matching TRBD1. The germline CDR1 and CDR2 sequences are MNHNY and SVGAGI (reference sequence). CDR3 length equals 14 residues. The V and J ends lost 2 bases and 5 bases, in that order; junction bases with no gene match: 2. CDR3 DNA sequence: TGTGCCAGCAGTTACCCGGGACAGGGGACTGAAGCTTTCTTT. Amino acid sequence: CASSYPGQGTEAFF.

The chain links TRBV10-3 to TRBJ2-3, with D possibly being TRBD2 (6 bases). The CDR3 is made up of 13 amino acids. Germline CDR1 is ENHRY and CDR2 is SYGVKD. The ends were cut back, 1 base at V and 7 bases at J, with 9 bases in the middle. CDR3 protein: CAISELGGYTQYF. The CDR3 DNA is TGTGCCATCAGTGAGTTGGGGGGATATACGCAGTATTTT.

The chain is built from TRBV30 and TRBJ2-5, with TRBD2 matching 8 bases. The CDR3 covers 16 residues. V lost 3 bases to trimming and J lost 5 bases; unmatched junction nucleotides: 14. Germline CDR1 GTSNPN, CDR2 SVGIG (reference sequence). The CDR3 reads CAWSPRSFGRGETQYF. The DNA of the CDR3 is TGTGCCTGGAGCCCGCGAAGTTTCGGGAGGGGCGAGACCCAGTACTTC. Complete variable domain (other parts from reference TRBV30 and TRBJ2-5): SQTIHQWPATLVQPVGSPLSLECTVEGTSNPNLYWYRQAAGRGLQLLFYSVGIGQISSEVPQNLSASRPQDRQFILSSKKLLLSDSGFYLCAWSPRSFGRGETQYFGPGTRLLVL.

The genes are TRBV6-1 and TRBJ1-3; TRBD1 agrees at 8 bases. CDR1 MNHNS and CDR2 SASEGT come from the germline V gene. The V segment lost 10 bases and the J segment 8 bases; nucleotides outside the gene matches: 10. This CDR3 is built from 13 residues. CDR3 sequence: CATGQGLGDTIYF. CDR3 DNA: TGTGCCACCGGACAGGGTTTAGGGGACACCATATATTTT.

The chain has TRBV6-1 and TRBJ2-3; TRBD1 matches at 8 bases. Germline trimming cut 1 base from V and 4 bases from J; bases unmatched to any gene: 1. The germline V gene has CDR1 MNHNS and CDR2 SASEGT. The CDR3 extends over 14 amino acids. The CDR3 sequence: CASSEDRGSDTQYF. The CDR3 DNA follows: TGTGCCAGCAGTGAAGACAGGGGGTCAGATACGCAGTATTTT.

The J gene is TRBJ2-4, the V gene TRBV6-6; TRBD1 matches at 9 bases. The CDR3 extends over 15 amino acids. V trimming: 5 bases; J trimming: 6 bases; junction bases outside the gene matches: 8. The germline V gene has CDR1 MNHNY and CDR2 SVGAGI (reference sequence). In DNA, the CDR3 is TGTGCCAGCAGTACCCGGGACAGGGAGGGAAACATTCAGTACTTC. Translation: CASSTRDREGNIQYF.

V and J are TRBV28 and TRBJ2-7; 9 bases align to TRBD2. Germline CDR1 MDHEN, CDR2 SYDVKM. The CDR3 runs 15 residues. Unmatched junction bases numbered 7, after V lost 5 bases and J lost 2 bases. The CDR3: CASSPGTSPAYEQYF. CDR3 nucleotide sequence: TGTGCCAGCAGTCCCGGGACTAGCCCAGCCTACGAGCAGTACTTC. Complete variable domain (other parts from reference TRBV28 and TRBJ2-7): DVKVTQSSRYLVKRTGEKVFLECVQDMDHENMFWYRQDPGLGLRLIYFSYDVKMKEKGDIPEGYSVSREKKERFSLILESASTNQTSMYLCASSPGTSPAYEQYFGPGTRLTVT.

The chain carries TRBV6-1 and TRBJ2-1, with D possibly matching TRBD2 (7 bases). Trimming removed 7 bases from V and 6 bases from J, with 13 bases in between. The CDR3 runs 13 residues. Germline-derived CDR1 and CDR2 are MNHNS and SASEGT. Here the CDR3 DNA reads TGTGCCAGCATTTGGGGGGGCCCCAATGAGCAGTTCTTC. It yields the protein CASIWGGPNEQFF.

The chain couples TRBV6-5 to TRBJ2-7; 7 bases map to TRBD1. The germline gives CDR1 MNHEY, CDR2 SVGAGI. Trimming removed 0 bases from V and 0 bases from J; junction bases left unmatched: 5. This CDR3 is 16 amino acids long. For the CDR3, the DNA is TGTGCCAGCAGTTACTCCCGGGACAGAAACTCCTACGAGCAGTACTTC. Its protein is CASSYSRDRNSYEQYF.

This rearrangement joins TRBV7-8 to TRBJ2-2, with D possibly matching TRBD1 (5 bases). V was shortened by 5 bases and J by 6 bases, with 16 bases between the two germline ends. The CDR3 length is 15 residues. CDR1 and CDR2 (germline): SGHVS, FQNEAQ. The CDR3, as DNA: TGTGCCAGCAGCCCCCAGGTGGTACAGGCCGGGGAGCTGTTTTTT. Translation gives CASSPQVVQAGELFF.

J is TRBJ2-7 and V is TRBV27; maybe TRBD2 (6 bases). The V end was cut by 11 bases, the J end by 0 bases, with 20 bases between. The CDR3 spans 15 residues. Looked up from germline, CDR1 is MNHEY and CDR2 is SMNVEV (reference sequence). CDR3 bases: TGTGCCTCGCGAGTCTCCGGGAGCACCTCCTACGAGCAGTACTTC. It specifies CASRVSGSTSYEQYF.

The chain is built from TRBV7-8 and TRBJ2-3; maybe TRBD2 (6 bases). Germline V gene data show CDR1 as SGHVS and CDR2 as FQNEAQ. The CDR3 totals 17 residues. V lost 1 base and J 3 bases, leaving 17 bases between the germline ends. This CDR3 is CASSLEPGVIATDTQYF. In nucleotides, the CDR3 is TGTGCCAGCAGCTTAGAGCCGGGGGTAATTGCGACAGATACGCAGTATTTT.

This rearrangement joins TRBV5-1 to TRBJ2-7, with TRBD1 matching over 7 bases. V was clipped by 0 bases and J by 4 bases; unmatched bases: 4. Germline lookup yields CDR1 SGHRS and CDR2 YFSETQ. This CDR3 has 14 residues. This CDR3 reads CASSLGQGIYEQYF. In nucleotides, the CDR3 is TGCGCCAGCAGCTTGGGACAGGGCATTTACGAGCAGTACTTC.

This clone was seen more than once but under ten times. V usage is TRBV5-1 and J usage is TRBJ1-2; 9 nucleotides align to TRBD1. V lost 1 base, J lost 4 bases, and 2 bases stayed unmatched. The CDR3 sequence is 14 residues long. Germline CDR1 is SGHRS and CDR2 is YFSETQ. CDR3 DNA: TGCGCCAGCAGCTTGACAGGGGGCGGCTATGGCTACACCTTC. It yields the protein CASSLTGGGYGYTF.

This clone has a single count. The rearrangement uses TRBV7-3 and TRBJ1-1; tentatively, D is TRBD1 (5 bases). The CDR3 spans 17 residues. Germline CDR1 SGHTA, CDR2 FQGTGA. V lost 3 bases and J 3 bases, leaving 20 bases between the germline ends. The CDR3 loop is CASSFTQSGREYTEAFF. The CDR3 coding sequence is TGTGCCAGCAGCTTCACTCAATCAGGGAGGGAGTACACTGAAGCTTTCTTT.

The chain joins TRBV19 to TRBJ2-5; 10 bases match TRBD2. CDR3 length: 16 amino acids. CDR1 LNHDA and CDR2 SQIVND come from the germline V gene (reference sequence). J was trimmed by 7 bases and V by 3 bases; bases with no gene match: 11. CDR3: CASSIVASGGLRTQYF. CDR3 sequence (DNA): TGTGCCAGTAGTATCGTGGCTAGCGGGGGATTGAGGACCCAGTACTTC.

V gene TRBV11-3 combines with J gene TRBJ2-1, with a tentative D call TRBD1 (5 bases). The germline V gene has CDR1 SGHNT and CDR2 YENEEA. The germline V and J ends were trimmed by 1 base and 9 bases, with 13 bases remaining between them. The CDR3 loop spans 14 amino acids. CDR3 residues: CASSLVNQGSEQFF. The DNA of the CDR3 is TGTGCCAGCAGCTTAGTGAATCAGGGTAGTGAGCAGTTCTTC.